These 13 T cell receptor beta chains came from one sample sequenced in a study of PD-1 blockade in mismatch repair-deficient tumors. The data were produced by immunoSEQ multiplex PCR, yet TCRdb's version contains in-frame clones alone and is incomplete. The top ten hold under 4% of the sample, which has approximately 37,000 clones, more than 75% seen once. The material was peripheral blood, obtained roughly 76 weeks after starting pembrolizumab. The receptors here all came from an adult with mismatch repair-deficient cancer.

The CDR3 DNA reads TGCGCCAGCAGCCAAGAATCGACATTCTACGAGCAGTACTTC. This gives the protein CASSQESTFYEQYF. The genes are TRBV4-3 and TRBJ2-7; D gene unclear. Germline CDR1 is LGHNA and CDR2 is YSLEER. Trimming cost V 0 bases and J 3 bases, with 9 bases left between them. The CDR3 is made up of 14 amino acids.

This chain joins TRBV11-2 and TRBJ2-7; no firm D call. Germline loops: CDR1 SGHAT, CDR2 FQNNGV. Deletions cut 3 bases from V and 4 bases from J, with 4 bases between. The CDR3 runs to 11 residues. CDR3 sequence: CASSLWYEQYF. The CDR3 nucleotides are TGTGCCAGCAGCTTGTGGTACGAGCAGTACTTC.

This rearrangement joins TRBV2 to TRBJ2-7; 8 bases match TRBD1. CDR1 and CDR2 (germline): SNHLY, FYNNEI. Trimming at V came to 4 bases and at J to 0 bases, leaving 2 bases not matched to a gene. CDR3 length: 14 amino acids. The CDR3: CASSGDRSSYEQYF. CDR3 sequence (DNA): TGTGCCAGCAGTGGGGACAGGAGCTCCTACGAGCAGTACTTC.

The chain recombines TRBV7-6 with TRBJ1-1; possibly TRBD1 for D (5 bases). This CDR3 spans 13 amino acids. The V gene lost 5 bases and the J gene lost 1 base, with 8 bases spanning the gap. Germline V gives CDR1 SGHVS, CDR2 FNYEAQ. The CDR3 protein is CASSQDRNTEAFF. The CDR3, as DNA: TGTGCCAGCAGCCAAGACAGGAACACTGAAGCTTTCTTT.

The chain is built from TRBV2 and TRBJ1-1; D is unclear. The CDR3 loop spans 12 amino acids. V was shortened by 8 bases and J by 3 bases, with 10 bases between the two germline ends. CDR1 is SNHLY and CDR2 is FYNNEI in the germline V gene. The CDR3 coding sequence is TGTGCCAGCGGGCCGGTACACACTGAAGCTTTCTTT. Translating it yields CASGPVHTEAFF.

This sequence joins TRBV5-1 and TRBJ1-2, with 10 nucleotides matching TRBD1. J was trimmed by 4 bases and V by 0 bases; bases with no gene match: 6. The germline CDR1 and CDR2 sequences are SGHRS and YFSETQ. CDR3 size: 16 residues. CDR3 loop: CASSLDTTGGAYGYTF. The DNA for the CDR3 is TGCGCCAGCAGCTTGGATACGACAGGGGGCGCCTATGGCTACACCTTC.

The chain recombines TRBV9 with TRBJ2-2, with 8 bases identical to TRBD1. The trim removed 3 bases at V and 4 bases at J, leaving 8 bases unmatched. The V gene's germline CDR1 is SGDLS and CDR2 YYNGEE. The CDR3 has 16 residues. The CDR3 sequence: CASSAPGTGPTGELFF. The CDR3 region has the DNA TGTGCCAGCAGCGCGCCGGGGACAGGCCCCACCGGGGAGCTGTTTTTT.

This rearrangement joins TRBV7-2 to TRBJ2-1, with 8 bases matching TRBD2. CDR3 size: 15 residues. Germline lookup yields CDR1 SGHTA and CDR2 FQGNSA. Germline trimming cut 5 bases from V and 7 bases from J; bases unmatched to any gene: 10. The CDR3, as DNA: TGTGCCAGCAGCGCTCGGGCGGGAGGAGGGAATGAGCAGTTCTTC. Its translation is CASSARAGGGNEQFF.

CDR3: CASSLGGLGTEAFF. In DNA, the CDR3 is TGTGCCAGCAGTTTAGGGGGGTTAGGCACTGAAGCTTTCTTT. The chain joins TRBV27 to TRBJ1-1, with D possibly being TRBD1 (5 bases). The CDR3 covers 14 residues. V was trimmed by 2 bases and J by 4 bases, leaving 11 bases between them. Germline V gene sequence: CDR1 MNHEY, CDR2 SMNVEV (reference sequence).

V and J are TRBV25-1 and TRBJ2-1; 10 bases are shared with TRBD2. Germline CDR1 and CDR2: MGHDK and SYGVNS. CDR3 length: 16 amino acids. Unmatched junction bases numbered 8, after V lost 6 bases and J lost 3 bases. The CDR3 is CASRVAGGRYYNEQFF. The DNA of the CDR3 is TGTGCCAGCAGGGTAGCGGGAGGTCGTTACTACAATGAGCAGTTCTTC.

J is TRBJ1-2 and V is TRBV6-5; 9 bases map to TRBD1. Germline loops: CDR1 MNHEY, CDR2 SVGAGI. The CDR3 spans 14 residues. J lost 8 bases, V lost 6 bases, and 10 bases had no gene match. The CDR3 DNA follows: TGTGCCAGCAGCCGGGGACAGGGTGCTAGGGGCTACACCTTC. Protein sequence: CASSRGQGARGYTF.

The chain is built from TRBV2 and TRBJ1-1; 8 nucleotides match TRBD1. This CDR3 comprises 14 residues. With V trimmed by 4 bases and J by 10 bases, 11 bases remained unmatched. Germline assignment: CDR1 SNHLY and CDR2 FYNNEI. CDR3 region: CASSATTGGSRAFF. The CDR3, as DNA: TGTGCCAGCAGTGCAACAACAGGGGGATCTCGAGCTTTCTTT.

J is TRBJ2-3 and V is TRBV7-9; D might be TRBD2 (5 bases). V dropped 2 bases and J dropped 3 bases, with 12 bases sitting between them. This CDR3 contains 15 residues. The germline V gene has CDR1 SEHNR and CDR2 FQNEAQ (reference sequence). In DNA, the CDR3 is TGTGCCAGCAGCTTATTAGCGAGAGATACAGATACGCAGTATTTT. Amino acid sequence: CASSLLARDTDTQYF.